This is a list of T cell receptor beta chains from one sample in a study of T cell responses to AZD1222 COVID-19 vaccine. Clones were sequenced by immunoSEQ multiplex PCR, and TCRdb holds only the in-frame ones, with some missing. This table holds around 120,000 clones, approximately 90% found once. Specimen: peripheral blood, collected on day 0 of AZD1222 vaccination. The receptors originated from an adult in good health. Both conserved end residues are part of each CDR3. Each record gives: V gene, clone size, CDR3 length, D gene, J gene, CDR3 DNA, CDR3 protein. The D gene is left open where the match is weak. Clone size is not always given. Where it is, it says once, few, many or a class for expanded clones.

>TRBV19|NA|12|NA|TRBJ1-4
TGTGCCAGTAGTATGCCGGGGGGGCCTTTGTTTTTT
CASSMPGGPLFF
>TRBV7-2|NA|14|NA|TRBJ1-1
TGTGCCAGCAGCTTAAGTGCGGGGGTGACTGAAGCTTTCTTT
CASSLSAGVTEAFF
>TRBV29-1|once|8|NA|TRBJ1-1
TGCAGCGTTGGAGAAGCTTTCTTT
CSVGEAFF
>TRBV5-1|NA|15|NA|TRBJ2-1
TGCGCCAGCAGCCGGATGCCAGATATATCCAATGAGCAGTTCTTC
CASSRMPDISNEQFF
>TRBV6-5|NA|14|NA|TRBJ1-1
TGTGCCAGCAGACACGGGCAGTTGAACACTGAAGCTTTCTTT
CASRHGQLNTEAFF
>TRBV10-3|NA|14|TRBD1|TRBJ2-7
TGTGCCATGCGGACAGGGACAACCCCCTACGAGCAGTACTTC
CAMRTGTTPYEQYF
>TRBV5-1|NA|16|NA|TRBJ1-1
TGCGCCAGCAGCTTGGCGGCAGGCCGACAGAACACTGAAGCTTTCTTT
CASSLAAGRQNTEAFF
>TRBV5-1|NA|14|NA|TRBJ1-1
TGCGCCAGCAGCTTGGAAGGGCTGTACACTGAAGCTTTCTTT
CASSLEGLYTEAFF
>TRBV27|NA|16|NA|TRBJ2-1
TGTGCCAGCAGCAGGAAAAGGACGGGAGTCTACAATGAGCAGTTCTTC
CASSRKRTGVYNEQFF
>TRBV29-1|NA|13|NA|TRBJ1-1
TGCAGCGGCCGCCGGTTGGACGTCACTGAAGCTTTCTTT
CSGRRLDVTEAFF
>TRBV18|NA|15|NA|TRBJ1-5
TGTGCCAGCTCACCGCAGGGTTATAGCAATCAGCCCCAGCATTTT
CASSPQGYSNQPQHF
>TRBV15|once|15|NA|TRBJ1-1
TGTGCCACCAGCAGAGATGTCACGATAGGCACTGAAGCTTTCTTT
CATSRDVTIGTEAFF
>TRBV5-4|once|14|TRBD1|TRBJ1-5
TGTGCCAGCAGCCTACAGGGGCCCAATCAGCCCCAGCATTTT
CASSLQGPNQPQHF
>TRBV6-5|NA|14|NA|TRBJ2-5
TGTGCCAGCAGTTACGGACAGTACCAAGAGACCCAGTACTTC
CASSYGQYQETQYF
>TRBV5-1|NA|15|NA|TRBJ2-5
TGCGCCAGCAGCGTACAGGGATTAGACCAAGAGACCCAGTACTTC
CASSVQGLDQETQYF
>TRBV9|NA|12|NA|TRBJ2-5
TGTGCCAGCAGCCGAGAGGGAGAGACCCAGTACTTC
CASSREGETQYF
>TRBV11-2|NA|14|TRBD2|TRBJ2-7
TGTGCCAGCAGCTTCACTAGCGGCTCCTACGAGCAGTACTTC
CASSFTSGSYEQYF
>TRBV2|once|14|NA|TRBJ1-5
TGTGCCAGCAGTGCCCAGGTTAGCAATCAGCCCCAGCATTTT
CASSAQVSNQPQHF
>TRBV6-2/TRBV6-3|NA|14|NA|TRBJ1-6
TGTGCCAGCAGCCGAGGGGAGGGTAATTCACCCCTCCACTTT
CASSRGEGNSPLHF
>TRBV6-5|once|14|NA|TRBJ2-2
TGTGCCAGCAGTCAAAACAGAGGCACCGGGGAGCTGTTTTTT
CASSQNRGTGELFF
>TRBV6-1|NA|11|NA|TRBJ2-1
TGTGCCAGCAGTGACCACAATGAGCAGTTCTTC
CASSDHNEQFF
>TRBV14|NA|12|NA|TRBJ1-1
TGTGCCAGCAGTACGGCGTTCCCTGAAGCTTTCTTT
CASSTAFPEAFF
>TRBV28|NA|15|NA|TRBJ2-7
TGTGCCAGCAGTTCAAACGGGACACCCAGCCACGAGCAGTACTTC
CASSSNGTPSHEQYF
>TRBV19|NA|13|NA|TRBJ1-6
TGTGCCAGTAGGAGGGGGAGGGATTCACCCCTCCACTTT
CASRRGRDSPLHF
>TRBV18|few|14|NA|TRBJ1-1
TGTGCCAGCTCACCACGGGGCTGGGGAGATGAAGCTTTCTTT
CASSPRGWGDEAFF
>TRBV2|NA|15|NA|TRBJ2-1
TGTGCCAGCAGTGAAGGCCTAGCTCCCTACAATGAGCAGTTCTTC
CASSEGLAPYNEQFF
>TRBV27|NA|17|NA|TRBJ1-6
TGTGCCAGCAGTTTATGGGGCAGGGGCTCCTATAATTCACCCCTCCACTTT
CASSLWGRGSYNSPLHF
>TRBV24-1|NA|20|TRBD1|TRBJ2-7
TGTGCCACCAGTGACCCCTCCCGGGACAGCCGAATCCCTTCCTCCTACGAGCAGTACTTC
CATSDPSRDSRIPSSYEQYF
>TRBV29-1|NA|13|TRBD1|TRBJ1-4
TGCAGCGGGGGGACAGGGGGCAGGGAAAAACTGTTTTTT
CSGGTGGREKLFF
>TRBV3-1/TRBV3-2|NA|15|NA|TRBJ1-5
TGTGCCAGCAGCCCCATTTGGGATAGCAATCAGCCCCAGCATTTT
CASSPIWDSNQPQHF
>TRBV9|NA|17|TRBD1|TRBJ1-1
TGTGCCAGCTCCGATCCCGGGACAGGGGTAATGAACACTGAAGCTTTCTTT
CASSDPGTGVMNTEAFF
>TRBV27|NA|14|TRBD2|TRBJ2-7
TGTGCCAGCAGTTCTAGCGGGATAGTCTACGAGCAGTACTTC
CASSSSGIVYEQYF
>TRBV5-1|NA|14|NA|TRBJ2-7
TGCGCCAGCAGCTTGCCTACAACCTCCTACGAGCAGTACTTC
CASSLPTTSYEQYF
>TRBV2|NA|14|TRBD1|TRBJ2-2
TGTGCCAGCAGTGCGGGACAGGCAACCGGGGAGCTGTTTTTT
CASSAGQATGELFF
>TRBV18|NA|14|TRBD1|TRBJ2-7
TGTGCCAGCTCAACGACAGGGGCGGATCACGAGCAGTACTTC
CASSTTGADHEQYF
>TRBV5-1|NA|13|TRBD1|TRBJ2-1
TGCGCCAGCAGCTTGGGAGAAAGGACAGGGCAGTTCTTC
CASSLGERTGQFF
>TRBV9|NA|14|TRBD1|TRBJ2-3
TGTGCCAGCAGCGCGGGACAGGGGAAAGATACGCAGTATTTT
CASSAGQGKDTQYF
>TRBV27|NA|13|TRBD2|TRBJ2-7
TGTGCCAGCAGTCTAGCGGGGCCCTACGAGCAGTACTTC
CASSLAGPYEQYF
>TRBV19|NA|12|NA|TRBJ1-2
TGTGCCAGTAGTAGGGGCGGCTATGGCTACACCTTC
CASSRGGYGYTF
>TRBV6-1|once|13|NA|TRBJ1-2
TGTGCCAGCAGTGATTTGCGGTCCTATGGCTACACCTTC
CASSDLRSYGYTF